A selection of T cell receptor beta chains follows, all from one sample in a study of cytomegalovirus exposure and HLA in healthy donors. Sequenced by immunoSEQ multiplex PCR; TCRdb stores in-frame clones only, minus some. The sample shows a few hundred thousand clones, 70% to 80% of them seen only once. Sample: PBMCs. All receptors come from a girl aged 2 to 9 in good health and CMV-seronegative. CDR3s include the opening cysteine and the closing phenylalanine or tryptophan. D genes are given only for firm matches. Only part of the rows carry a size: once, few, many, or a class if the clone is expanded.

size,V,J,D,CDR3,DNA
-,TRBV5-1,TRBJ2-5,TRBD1,CASSFNRGGETQYF,TGCGCCAGCAGCTTCAACAGGGGCGGGGAGACCCAGTACTTC
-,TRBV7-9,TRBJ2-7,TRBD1,CASSLEGQDLYEQYF,TGTGCCAGCAGCTTAGAGGGACAGGATCTCTACGAGCAGTACTTC
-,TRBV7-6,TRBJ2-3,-,CASSLSPRSRPDTDTQYF,TGTGCCAGCAGCTTATCCCCCCGCTCCCGCCCAGACACAGATACGCAGTATTTT
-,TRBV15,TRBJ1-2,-,CATSIQEGAVTF,TGTGCCACCAGCATTCAGGAAGGGGCAGTGACCTTC
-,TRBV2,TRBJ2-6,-,CASSPRGNVLTF,TGTGCCAGCAGTCCCCGGGGAAACGTCCTGACTTTC
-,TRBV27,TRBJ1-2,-,CASSFSTGTLYGYTF,TGTGCCAGCAGTTTCTCCACCGGGACACTCTATGGCTACACCTTC
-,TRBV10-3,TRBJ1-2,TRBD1,CAIRGTGNYGYTF,TGTGCCATCAGGGGGACAGGGAACTATGGCTACACCTTC
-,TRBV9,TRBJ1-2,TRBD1,CASSAGQGGYGYTF,TGTGCCAGCAGCGCGGGACAGGGGGGCTATGGCTACACCTTC
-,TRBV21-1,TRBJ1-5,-,CASSKEPGISNQPQHF,TGTGCCAGCAGCAAAGAGCCGGGAATTAGCAATCAGCCCCAGCATTTT
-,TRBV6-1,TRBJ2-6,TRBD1,CASSGRTGAYSGANVLTF,TGTGCCAGCAGTGGGCGGACAGGGGCTTACTCTGGGGCCAACGTCCTGACTTTC
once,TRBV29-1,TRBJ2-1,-,CSVRGTYNEQFF,TGCAGCGTTCGCGGAACCTACAATGAGCAGTTCTTC
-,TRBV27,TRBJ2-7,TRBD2,CASSFAGGAYEQYF,TGTGCCAGCAGTTTTGCGGGAGGAGCCTACGAGCAGTACTTC
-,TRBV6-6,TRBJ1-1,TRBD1,CASSLTGGNTEAFF,TGTGCCAGCAGTCTTACAGGGGGCAACACTGAAGCTTTCTTT
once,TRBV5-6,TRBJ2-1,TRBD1,CASSHRQGSSYNEQFF,TGTGCCAGCAGCCACCGACAGGGAAGCTCCTACAATGAGCAGTTCTTC
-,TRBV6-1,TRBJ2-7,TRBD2,CASSGKTGLADSYEQYF,TGTGCCAGCAGTGGTAAAACGGGACTAGCGGACTCCTACGAGCAGTACTTC
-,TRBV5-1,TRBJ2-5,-,CASGRAEETQYF,TGCGCCAGCGGGCGGGCAGAAGAGACCCAGTACTTC
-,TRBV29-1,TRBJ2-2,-,CSVPERRNTGELFF,TGCAGCGTTCCGGAGAGGAGGAACACCGGGGAGCTGTTTTTT
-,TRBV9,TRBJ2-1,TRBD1,CASSPQSNRGGNNEQFF,TGTGCCAGCAGCCCTCAATCCAACAGGGGTGGTAACAATGAGCAGTTCTTC
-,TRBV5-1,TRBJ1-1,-,CASSYKGDTEAFF,TGCGCCAGCAGTTATAAGGGAGACACTGAAGCTTTCTTT
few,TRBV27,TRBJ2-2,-,CASSLYQGSTGELFF,TGTGCCAGCAGTTTATACCAGGGGAGCACCGGGGAGCTGTTTTTT
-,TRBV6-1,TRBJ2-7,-,CASSPQRGGGYEQYF,TGTGCCAGCAGCCCGCAGAGGGGAGGTGGGTACGAGCAGTACTTC
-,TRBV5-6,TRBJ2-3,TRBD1,CASIYRGRPFDTQYF,TGTGCCAGCATCTACAGGGGGCGGCCCTTTGATACGCAGTATTTT
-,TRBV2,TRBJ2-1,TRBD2,CASSGASGTPTPWNNEQFF,TGTGCCAGCAGTGGAGCTAGCGGGACCCCCACACCGTGGAACAATGAGCAGTTCTTC
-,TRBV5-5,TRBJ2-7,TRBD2,CASSLPSGRGEQYF,TGTGCCAGCAGCTTGCCTAGCGGGAGAGGCGAGCAGTACTTC
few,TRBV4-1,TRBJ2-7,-,CASSQETSSYEQYF,TGCGCCAGCAGCCAAGAAACGAGCTCCTACGAGCAGTACTTC
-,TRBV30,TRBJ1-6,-,CAWRVKHGSLHF,TGTGCCTGGAGGGTGAAACACGGGTCCCTCCACTTT
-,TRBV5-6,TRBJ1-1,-,CASSWGVGTEAFF,TGTGCCAGCAGCTGGGGGGTTGGCACTGAAGCTTTCTTT
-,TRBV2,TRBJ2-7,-,CASGTGVLLSYEQYF,TGTGCCAGCGGGACGGGAGTTCTACTCTCCTACGAGCAGTACTTC
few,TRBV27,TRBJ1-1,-,CASGVRGSGTEAFF,TGTGCCAGCGGCGTCAGGGGATCAGGCACTGAAGCTTTCTTT
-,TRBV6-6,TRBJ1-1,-,CASSYVGSTEAFF,TGTGCCAGCAGTTATGTCGGGTCCACTGAAGCTTTCTTT
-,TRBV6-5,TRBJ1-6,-,CASSYAWQVKSSPLHF,TGTGCCAGCAGTTACGCGTGGCAGGTTAAGAGTTCACCCCTCCACTTT
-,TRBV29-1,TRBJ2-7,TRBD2,CSVAGTRSGYEQYF,TGCAGCGTTGCTGGGACTAGGTCTGGCTACGAGCAGTACTTC
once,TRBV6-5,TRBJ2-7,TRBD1,CASSYSTGAREQYF,TGTGCCAGCAGTTACTCGACAGGGGCGCGAGAGCAGTACTTC
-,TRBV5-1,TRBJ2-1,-,CASSGGKAYNEQFF,TGCGCCAGCAGCGGAGGGAAGGCCTACAATGAGCAGTTCTTC
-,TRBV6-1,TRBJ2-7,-,CASSDYGGRDEQYF,TGTGCCAGCAGTGATTACGGGGGGCGCGACGAGCAGTACTTC
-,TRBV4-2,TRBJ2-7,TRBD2,CASSPLAGGSYEQYF,TGTGCCAGCAGCCCGTTAGCGGGAGGCTCCTACGAGCAGTACTTC
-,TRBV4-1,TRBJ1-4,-,CASSQEGSRGAYEKLFF,TGCGCCAGCAGCCAAGAGGGCAGTCGGGGGGCTTACGAAAAACTGTTTTTT
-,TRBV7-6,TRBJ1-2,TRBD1,CASSLDRGPKGYTF,TGTGCCAGCAGCTTAGACAGGGGGCCAAAGGGCTACACCTTC